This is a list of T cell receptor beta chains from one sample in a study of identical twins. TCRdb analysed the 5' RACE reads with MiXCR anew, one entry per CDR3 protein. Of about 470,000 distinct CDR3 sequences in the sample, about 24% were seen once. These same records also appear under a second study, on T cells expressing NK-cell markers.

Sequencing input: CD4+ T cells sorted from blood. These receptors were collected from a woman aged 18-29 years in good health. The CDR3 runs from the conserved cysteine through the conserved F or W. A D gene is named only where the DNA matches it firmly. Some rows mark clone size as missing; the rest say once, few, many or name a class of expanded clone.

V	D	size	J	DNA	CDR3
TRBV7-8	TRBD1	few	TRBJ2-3	TGTGCCAGCAGCTTAAGGGGACAGGGGAGCACAGATACGCAGTATTTT	CASSLRGQGSTDTQYF
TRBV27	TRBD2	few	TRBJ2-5	TGTGCCAGCAGTTTAATGGGACTAGCGGGAGTAGCCCAGTACTTC	CASSLMGLAGVAQYF
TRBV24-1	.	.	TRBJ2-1	TGTGCCACCAGTGCAGGGTCGTACAATGAGCAGTTCTTC	CATSAGSYNEQFF
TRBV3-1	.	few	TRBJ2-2	TGTGCCAGCAGCCGATCTAGTATCGGGGAGCTGTTTTTT	CASSRSSIGELFF
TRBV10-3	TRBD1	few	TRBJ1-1	TGTGCCATCAGTGCCAGCGGACAGGACGCCCTTGAAGCTTTCTTT	CAISASGQDALEAFF
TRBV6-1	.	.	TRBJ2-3	TGTGCCAGCAGCTTCGGGGGCTCTAGCACAGATACGCAGTATTTT	CASSFGGSSTDTQYF
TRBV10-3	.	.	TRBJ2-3	TGTGCCATCCGGCAGGATCGGGGCACAGATACGCAGTATTTT	CAIRQDRGTDTQYF
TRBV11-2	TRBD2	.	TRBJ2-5	TGTGCCAGCAGCCGGGCTAGCGGGAGTGGAGAGACCCAGTACTTC	CASSRASGSGETQYF
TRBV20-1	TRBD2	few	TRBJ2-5	TGCAGTGCTTCCCCTACCGGGACTAGCGGGAGGGCCGACCAAGAGACCCAGTACTTC	CSASPTGTSGRADQETQYF
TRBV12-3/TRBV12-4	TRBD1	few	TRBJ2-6	TGTGCCAGCAGCAATCCGGGACAGGGGGCTAATGGGGCCAACGTCCTGACTTTC	CASSNPGQGANGANVLTF
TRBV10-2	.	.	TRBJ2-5	TGCGCCAGCAGTAGGGCGGGTGAGAAGACCCAGTACTTC	CASSRAGEKTQYF
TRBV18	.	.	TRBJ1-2	TGTGCCAGCTCACCAGGCAGGGAGGCGGGCTACACCTTC	CASSPGREAGYTF
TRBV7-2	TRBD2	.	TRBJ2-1	TGTGCCAGCAGCTTAGCTAGCGGGAGCAACAATGAGCAGTTCTTC	CASSLASGSNNEQFF
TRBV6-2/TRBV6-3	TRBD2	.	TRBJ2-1	TGTGCCAGCAATCGGGAGCTTCTGGCGGGAGTGGTGAATGAGCAGTTCTTC	CASNRELLAGVVNEQFF
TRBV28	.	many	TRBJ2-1	TGTGCCAGCAGTTTCGGTACCATTCAGTTCTTC	CASSFGTIQFF
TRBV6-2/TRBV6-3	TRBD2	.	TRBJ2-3	TGTGCCAGCAGTTACTCACTGCGGGGGGGTCTCCTAGGGGGCACAGATACGCAGTATTTT	CASSYSLRGGLLGGTDTQYF
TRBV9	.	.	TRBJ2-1	TGTGCCAGCAGCGCGCGGGGTCGACTGAGCTCCTACAATGAGCAGTTCTTC	CASSARGRLSSYNEQFF
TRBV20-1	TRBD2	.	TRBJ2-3	TGCAGTGCTTCGCCCCTCCCGGGAGGACCCACAGATACGCAGTATTTT	CSASPLPGGPTDTQYF
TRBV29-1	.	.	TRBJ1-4	TGCAGCTCCCGAGCGTTTAATGAAAAACTGTTTTTT	CSSRAFNEKLFF
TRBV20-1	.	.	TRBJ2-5	TGCAGTGCTAGAGGGTCCCGGGACCGGAACCAAGAGACCCAGTACTTC	CSARGSRDRNQETQYF
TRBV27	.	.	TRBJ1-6	TGTGCCAGCAGCCCCCTAGGGGGGTCAATTAATTCACCCCTCCACTTT	CASSPLGGSINSPLHF
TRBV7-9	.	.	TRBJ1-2	TGTGCCAGCAGCTTAGTCGGACAGAACTATGGCTACACCTTC	CASSLVGQNYGYTF
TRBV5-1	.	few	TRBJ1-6	TGCGCCAGCAGCTTGGAGTCGGCTCTCTATAATTCACCCCTCCACTTT	CASSLESALYNSPLHF
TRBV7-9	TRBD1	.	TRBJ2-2	TGTGCCAGCAGATTAGCAGGGGGAGACACCGGGGAGCTGTTTTTT	CASRLAGGDTGELFF
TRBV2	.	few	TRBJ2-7	TGTGCCAGCACTAGCAGCCGCGAGCAGTACTTC	CASTSSREQYF
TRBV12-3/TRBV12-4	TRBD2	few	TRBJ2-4	TGTGCCAGCAGTAAGCCACCGGCTAGCGGGAAAGGATACATTCAGTACTTC	CASSKPPASGKGYIQYF
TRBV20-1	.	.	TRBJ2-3	TGCAGTGCCTTGGGTCCGGGCACAGATACGCAGTATTTT	CSALGPGTDTQYF
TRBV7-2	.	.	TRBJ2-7	TGTGCCAGCAGCTTAGTTCTAGCTGGCTACGAGCAGTACTTC	CASSLVLAGYEQYF
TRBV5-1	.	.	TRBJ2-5	TGCGCCAGCAGCTTGTCGGGCAGGGCCCAAGAGACCCAGTACTTC	CASSLSGRAQETQYF
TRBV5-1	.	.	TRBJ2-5	TGCGCCAGCAGCTTGGCCCCAGGGCTGTACCAAGAGACCCAGTACTTC	CASSLAPGLYQETQYF
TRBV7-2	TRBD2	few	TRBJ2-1	TGTGCCAGCAGCCGGACTAGCGGGAGTTATGATGAGCAGTTCTTC	CASSRTSGSYDEQFF
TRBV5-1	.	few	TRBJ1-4	TGCGCCAGCAGCTTGGTGGAGGTTTTACTGTTTTTT	CASSLVEVLLFF
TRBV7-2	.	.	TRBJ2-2	TGTGCCAGCAGCTTGAAAGGAGCCGGGGAGCTGTTTTTT	CASSLKGAGELFF
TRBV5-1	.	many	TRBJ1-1	TGCGCCAGCAGCTCTCGGGCGGGGGACACTGAAGCTTTCTTT	CASSSRAGDTEAFF
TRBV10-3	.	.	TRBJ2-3	TGTGCCATCAGTGAGTCAAGGGGCCGGGGCACAGATACGCAGTATTTT	CAISESRGRGTDTQYF
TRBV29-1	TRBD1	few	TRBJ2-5	TGCAGCGTTGGGGGCGGGACAGGGCGGGTAGAGACCCAGTACTTC	CSVGGGTGRVETQYF
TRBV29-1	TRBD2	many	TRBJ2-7	TGCAGCGTGAGACTAGCGGAAAGGACCTACGAGCAGTACTTC	CSVRLAERTYEQYF
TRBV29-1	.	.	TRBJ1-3	TGCAGCGCCCGCCTGTTGGTCTCTGGAAACACCATATATTTT	CSARLLVSGNTIYF
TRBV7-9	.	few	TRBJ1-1	TGTGCCAGCAGCAAAGATTGGACCAACACTGAAGCTTTCTTT	CASSKDWTNTEAFF
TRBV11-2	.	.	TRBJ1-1	TGTGCCAGCAGCTTAGGGCCGCTGCGGGAGGAGGCTGAAGCTTTCTTT	CASSLGPLREEAEAFF
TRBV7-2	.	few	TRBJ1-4	TGTGCCAGCAGCTCCGGACAGAGCGAAAAACTGTTTTTT	CASSSGQSEKLFF
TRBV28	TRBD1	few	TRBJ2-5	TGTGCCAGCAGTCCTAACAGGGGTTGGGTAGAGACCCAGTACTTC	CASSPNRGWVETQYF
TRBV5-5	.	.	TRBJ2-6	TGTGCCAGCAGCTGGACTCGGCCTGGGGCCAACGTCCTGACTTTC	CASSWTRPGANVLTF
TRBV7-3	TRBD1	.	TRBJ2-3	TGTGCCAGCAGCTCAGGACAGGTGGCTCCAGATACGCAGTATTTT	CASSSGQVAPDTQYF